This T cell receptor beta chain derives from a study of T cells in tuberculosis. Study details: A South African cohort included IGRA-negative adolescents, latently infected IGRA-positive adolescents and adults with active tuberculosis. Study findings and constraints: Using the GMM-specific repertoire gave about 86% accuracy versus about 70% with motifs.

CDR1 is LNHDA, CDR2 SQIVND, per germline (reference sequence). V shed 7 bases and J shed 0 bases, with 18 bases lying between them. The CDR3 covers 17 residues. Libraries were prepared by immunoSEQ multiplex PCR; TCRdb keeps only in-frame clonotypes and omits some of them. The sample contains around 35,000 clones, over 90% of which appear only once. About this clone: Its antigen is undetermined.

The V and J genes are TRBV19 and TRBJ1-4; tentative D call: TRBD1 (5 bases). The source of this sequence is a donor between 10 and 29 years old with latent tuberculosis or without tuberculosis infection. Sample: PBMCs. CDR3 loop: CASNRDSGVATNEKLFF. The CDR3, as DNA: TGTGCCAGTAATCGCGACAGCGGGGTTGCAACTAATGAAAAACTGTTTTTT.